This TCR beta chain was recovered during a study of T cell changes during pregnancy in multiple sclerosis. This CDR3 has 14 residues. Germline values: CDR1 MGHRA, CDR2 YSYEKL. Trimming pared 1 base from V and 5 bases from J, leaving 9 bases between. Produced via immunoSEQ multiplex PCR; TCRdb's table is partial and in-frame only. Of more than 55,000 clones listed, 92% are singletons. The sequence derives from a female donor in good health, enrolled as a control in a pregnancy study. Sequenced material: peripheral blood, taken in the first trimester of pregnancy. This chain joins TRBV4-1 and TRBJ1-5; D not resolved. In DNA, the CDR3 is TGCGCCAGCAGCCAAGGGTGGACTGATCAGCCCCAGCATTTT. The encoded protein is CASSQGWTDQPQHF.